These 28 T cell receptor beta chains originate from one sample sequenced in a study of shared clonotypes between healthy human individuals. CD45RO negativity and positive selection for CCR7 defined naive CD8 cells, a population that excluded terminally differentiated effector memory CD45RA+ cells. Generated by immunoSEQ multiplex PCR, the TCRdb table keeps only in-frame clones and is missing some. The data show some 1,900,000 clones, with approximately 95% seen just once and around 1.2% held by the top ten. The sequenced sample consisted of naive CD8+ T cells sorted from blood. These receptors were taken from a man between 18 and 29 years old in good health.

J is TRBJ1-3 and V is TRBV27; unclear D gene. V was clipped by 2 bases and J by 2 bases, with 19 bases between them. This CDR3 spans 18 amino acids. Germline lookup yields CDR1 MNHEY and CDR2 SMNVEV (reference sequence). The CDR3 loop reads CASSLPIGRRKPGNTIYF. CDR3 DNA sequence: TGTGCCAGCAGTTTACCCATTGGACGCAGGAAGCCTGGAAACACCATATATTTT.

This sequence joins TRBV4-3 and TRBJ2-1; 7 bases line up with TRBD2. Germline lookup yields CDR1 LGHNA and CDR2 YSLEER. This CDR3 has 15 amino acids. Unmatched junction bases numbered 4, after V lost 0 bases and J lost 5 bases. This CDR3 is CASSQDILADNEQFF. The CDR3 DNA sequence: TGCGCCAGCAGCCAAGATATCCTAGCGGACAATGAGCAGTTCTTC.

The chain combines TRBV9 with TRBJ2-3; 11 bases match TRBD2. Germline CDR1 and CDR2: SGDLS and YYNGEE. This CDR3 is built from 17 residues. The V segment lost 3 bases and the J segment 0 bases; nucleotides outside the gene matches: 6. CDR3 nucleotide sequence: TGTGCCAGCAGCGGCGGGACTAGCGGATATAGCACAGATACGCAGTATTTT. Its protein is CASSGGTSGYSTDTQYF.

About this clone itself: The same CDR3 also results from other DNA sequences found in this sample. V and J are TRBV27 and TRBJ2-7; the D is unclear. Trimming pared 3 bases from V and 1 base from J, leaving 10 bases between. Germline values: CDR1 MNHEY, CDR2 SMNVEV (reference sequence). The CDR3 sequence is 14 residues long. This CDR3 reads CASSFAGPSYEQYF. In nucleotides, the CDR3 is TGTGCCAGCAGTTTCGCCGGCCCGTCCTACGAGCAGTACTTC.

This chain uses TRBV2 with TRBJ2-7; 7 bases are shared with TRBD2. CDR1 and CDR2 (germline): SNHLY, FYNNEI. The V gene end was trimmed by 3 bases and the J gene end by 0 bases; junction bases not matched to a gene: 5. The CDR3 sequence is 15 residues long. The CDR3 sequence is CASSDTSDSSYEQYF. The CDR3, as DNA: TGTGCCAGCAGTGATACTAGCGACTCCTCCTACGAGCAGTACTTC.

The chain is built from TRBV6-1 and TRBJ2-3, with D tentatively TRBD2 (5 bases). From germline, CDR1 is MNHNS and CDR2 SASEGT. V was cut by 7 bases and J by 2 bases, with 13 bases left in between. The CDR3 loop spans 14 amino acids. The CDR3 DNA reads TGTGCCAGCAAGAGGGTTGGTTTCACAGATACGCAGTATTTT. It codes for CASKRVGFTDTQYF.

The chain joins TRBV4-3 to TRBJ1-2; D is perhaps TRBD1 (6 bases). The CDR3 has 17 residues. V gave up 6 bases and J gave up 3 bases, with 23 bases separating them. CDR1 is LGHNA and CDR2 is YSLEER in the germline V gene. The CDR3: CASSAGDLKGSDYGYTF. CDR3 DNA sequence: TGCGCCAGCAGTGCAGGGGACCTTAAGGGTTCCGACTATGGCTACACCTTC.

J is TRBJ1-1 and V is TRBV5-4; D perhaps matches TRBD1 (6 bases). Germline CDR1 and CDR2: SGHNT and YYREEE (reference sequence). Trimming took off 1 base at V and 3 bases at J, with 13 bases between the two ends. The CDR3 runs 15 residues. In nucleotides, the CDR3 is TGTGCCAGCAGCTTGTCCGTACAGGGTTACACTGAAGCTTTCTTT. This sequence encodes CASSLSVQGYTEAFF.

V is TRBV4-3 and J is TRBJ2-7; D might be TRBD2 (7 bases). V was cut by 3 bases and J by 6 bases, with 21 bases left in between. The CDR3 length is 16 residues. From germline, CDR1 is LGHNA and CDR2 YSLEER. CDR3 nucleotides: TGCGCCAGCAGCCAGGAGGGGGGGCCACTGAGGAGCGAGCAGTACTTC. Its translation is CASSQEGGPLRSEQYF.

The chain joins TRBV15 to TRBJ1-4; no clear D. The germline CDR1 and CDR2 sequences are LNHNV and YYDKDF (reference sequence). V dropped 5 bases and J dropped 5 bases, with 12 bases sitting between them. The CDR3 loop spans 14 amino acids. The CDR3 sequence: CATSWELGNEKLFF. The CDR3 DNA follows: TGTGCCACCAGCTGGGAACTGGGCAATGAAAAACTGTTTTTT.

The chain couples TRBV2 to TRBJ2-5; 12 bases are a match to TRBD1. In germline, CDR1 is SNHLY, CDR2 FYNNEI. The CDR3 consists of 15 residues. Trimming at V came to 5 bases and at J to 5 bases, leaving 6 bases not matched to a gene. CDR3 sequence reads: CASSPGTGGLETQYF. CDR3 coding DNA: TGTGCCAGCAGTCCTGGGACAGGGGGCCTGGAGACCCAGTACTTC. The full variable domain, with the rest looked up from reference TRBV2 and TRBJ2-5, is EPEVTQTPSHQVTQMGQEVILRCVPISNHLYFYWYRQILGQKVEFLVSFYNNEISEKSEIFDDQFSVERPDGSNFTLKIRSTKLEDSAMYFCASSPGTGGLETQYFGPGTRLLVL.

V usage is TRBV2 and J usage is TRBJ2-7, with 8 bases lining up with TRBD1. The germline V gene encodes CDR1 SNHLY and CDR2 FYNNEI. V was clipped by 4 bases and J by 3 bases; unmatched bases: 5. The CDR3 totals 14 residues. DNA of the CDR3: TGTGCCAGCAGTGCCTTAGGACAGGGCTACGAGCAGTACTTC. As protein: CASSALGQGYEQYF.

Here the CDR3 DNA reads TGTGCCAGCAGTGAAATCGGCGGAGGGAGTGGCGGCTACACCTTC. It specifies CASSEIGGGSGGYTF. This chain joins TRBV25-1 and TRBJ1-2, with D unclear. Trimming cost V 2 bases and J 8 bases, with 18 bases left between them. CDR1 and CDR2 from the germline V gene are MGHDK and SYGVNS. The CDR3 covers 15 residues.

CDR3 region: CASSDSATSGGHEQFF. The CDR3 region has the DNA TGTGCCAGCAGTGACTCGGCGACTAGCGGGGGCCATGAGCAGTTCTTC. The gene calls are TRBV6-4 and TRBJ2-1; 12 nucleotides align to TRBD2. V was pared by 0 bases and J by 8 bases, with 5 bases of the junction left unmatched. CDR3 size: 16 residues. Germline CDR1 MRHNA, CDR2 SNTAGT.

As concerns this clone: Other nucleotide sequences in the sample specify the same CDR3. The rearrangement joins TRBV7-9 to TRBJ2-7; D is possibly TRBD2 (5 bases). The germline gives CDR1 SEHNR, CDR2 FQNEAQ (reference sequence). Trimming took 1 base from V and 6 from J, leaving 7 bases between them. This CDR3 is built from 12 residues. The CDR3: CASSLGGGEQYF. The CDR3 DNA follows: TGTGCCAGCAGCTTAGGAGGAGGCGAGCAGTACTTC.

This rearrangement joins TRBV6-5 to TRBJ2-7; TRBD1 agrees at 10 bases. This CDR3 comprises 16 residues. Germline V CDR1 and CDR2: MNHEY, SVGAGI. Germline trimming cut 0 bases from V and 5 bases from J; bases unmatched to any gene: 7. The CDR3 spells CASSYSPWDRGDEQYF. The CDR3 bases are TGTGCCAGCAGTTACTCGCCTTGGGACAGGGGAGACGAGCAGTACTTC.

The chain has TRBV6-5 and TRBJ2-7; 12 bases line up with TRBD1. Germline CDR1 is MNHEY and CDR2 is SVGAGI. There are 15 residues in the CDR3. The trim removed 5 bases at V and 7 bases at J, leaving 9 bases unmatched. The CDR3 nucleotides read TGTGCCAGCAGTGCGCCGGGACAGGGGGCGGGAGAGCAGTACTTC. Translation gives CASSAPGQGAGEQYF.

The rearrangement links TRBV5-6 to TRBJ1-1; D unclear. V was cut by 2 bases and J by 0 bases, with 5 bases left in between. CDR1 and CDR2 (germline): SGHDT, YYEEEE. The CDR3 spans 13 residues. CDR3 sequence reads: CASSFPMNTEAFF. The CDR3 region has the DNA TGTGCCAGCAGCTTCCCGATGAACACTGAAGCTTTCTTT.

V gene TRBV9 combines with J gene TRBJ2-5; 8 positions match TRBD2. V shed 2 bases and J 5 bases; nucleotides not matched to a gene: 5. The CDR3 contains 14 residues. CDR1 is SGDLS and CDR2 is YYNGEE in the germline V gene. This CDR3 is CASSVAGLDETQYF. CDR3 DNA sequence: TGTGCCAGCAGCGTCGCGGGACTAGATGAGACCCAGTACTTC.

This clone appeared a few times. The CDR3 DNA reads TGTGCCAGTAGTCCTAGCGGGAGGGGGAATGAGCAGTTCTTC. This sequence encodes CASSPSGRGNEQFF. The V gene is TRBV19, the J gene TRBJ2-1; TRBD2 agrees at 12 bases. The CDR3 spans 14 residues. CDR1 and CDR2 (germline): LNHDA, SQIVND (reference sequence). Losses at the gene ends were 5 bases for V and 7 bases for J; bases not matched to a gene: 3. Drawing the rest from reference TRBV19 and TRBJ2-1, the complete variable domain is DGGITQSPKYLFRKEGQNVTLSCEQNLNHDAMYWYRQDPGQGLRLIYYSQIVNDFQKGDIAEGYSVSREKKESFPLTVTSAQKNPTAFYLCASSPSGRGNEQFFGPGTRLTVL.

The chain employs TRBV13 and TRBJ2-5; D may be TRBD1 (6 bases). The CDR3 is 15 amino acids. Germline CDR1 is PRHDT and CDR2 is FYEKMQ (reference sequence). The V and J ends lost 5 bases and 1 base respectively, with 14 bases between them. CDR3 bases: TGTGCCAGCAGCCGGATTGGGGGCTCCCAAGAGACCCAGTACTTC. Protein product: CASSRIGGSQETQYF. Full variable domain (missing parts from reference TRBV13 and TRBJ2-5): AAGVIQSPRHLIKEKRETATLKCYPIPRHDTVYWYQQGPGQDPQFLISFYEKMQSDKGSIPDRFSAQQFSDYHSELNMSSLELGDSALYFCASSRIGGSQETQYFGPGTRLLVL.

Concerning this clone: Distinct nucleotide sequences in the sample also encode this CDR3. The rearrangement joins TRBV28 to TRBJ2-7; a possible D gene is TRBD2 (5 bases). Germline values: CDR1 MDHEN, CDR2 SYDVKM. Trimming removed 1 base from V and 0 bases from J, with 7 bases in between. CDR3 length: 14 amino acids. In DNA, the CDR3 is TGTGCCAGCAGTTTATCTGGGAGCTCCTACGAGCAGTACTTC. This codes for CASSLSGSSYEQYF.

V is TRBV5-6 and J is TRBJ2-7; D gene ambiguous. Per the germline V gene, CDR1 is SGHDT and CDR2 is YYEEEE. CDR3 length: 13 amino acids. V lost 2 bases to trimming and J lost 4 bases, with 10 bases between them. In DNA, the CDR3 is TGTGCCAGCAGCTTCCGACTGACTTACGAGCAGTACTTC. Encoded protein: CASSFRLTYEQYF.

This chain connects TRBV2 to TRBJ2-7, with a weak D call TRBD2 (6 bases). Trimming removed 3 bases at V and 3 bases at J, with 12 bases between. Germline-derived CDR1 and CDR2 are SNHLY and FYNNEI. CDR3 length: 14 amino acids. In DNA form, the CDR3 reads TGTGCCAGCAGTGACCCCTCGGGGGACTACGAGCAGTACTTC. Encoded protein: CASSDPSGDYEQYF.

As regards this clone: Other nucleotide sequences in the sample specify the same CDR3. The J gene is TRBJ2-7, the V gene TRBV29-1, with a tentative D call TRBD1 (5 bases). The germline CDR1 and CDR2 sequences are SQVTM and ANQGSEA. CDR3 length: 11 amino acids. The V gene lost 5 bases and the J gene lost 3 bases, with 8 bases spanning the gap. The CDR3 sequence is CSVRDSYEQYF. CDR3 nucleotides: TGCAGCGTTCGAGACAGCTACGAGCAGTACTTC.

The genes are TRBV10-1 and TRBJ2-2; 14 bases align to TRBD2. This CDR3 has 16 amino acids. With V trimmed by 8 bases and J by 6 bases, 8 bases remained unmatched. Per germline, CDR1 WNHNN and CDR2 SYGVQD (reference sequence). In DNA, the CDR3 is TGCGCCAGCCTTCAGGGACTAGCGGGAGTCCCCGGGGAGCTGTTTTTT. Amino acids: CASLQGLAGVPGELFF.

This clone was found once. Other nucleotide sequences in the sample specify the same CDR3. The chain is built from TRBV4-3 and TRBJ2-1, with D unresolved. V was shortened by 0 bases and J by 0 bases, with 9 bases between the two germline ends. The CDR3 runs to 16 residues. Per germline, CDR1 LGHNA and CDR2 YSLEER. The CDR3 DNA sequence: TGCGCCAGCAGCCAAGATTCGAGCGTCTCCTACAATGAGCAGTTCTTC. It codes for CASSQDSSVSYNEQFF.

The CDR3 region has the DNA TGTGCCAGCTCCTCCTTCCAGGGGTACAATGAGCAGTTCTTC. It specifies CASSSFQGYNEQFF. The chain joins TRBV19 to TRBJ2-1; weak D call: TRBD1 (6 bases). With 9 bases removed from V and 4 bases from J, the gap between germline ends came to 16 bases. From germline, CDR1 is LNHDA and CDR2 SQIVND (reference sequence). The CDR3 consists of 14 residues.